The 21 T cell receptor beta chains below come from one sample, sequenced in a study of blood T cell repertoires in COVID-19. The method was immunoSEQ multiplex PCR; TCRdb's version includes in-frame clones alone and lacks a portion of them. The sample records hundreds of thousands of clones, about 85% being singletons. Material for sequencing was peripheral blood. Receptor source: a man between 18 and 35 years old with active or convalescent COVID-19.

The chain combines TRBV6-5 with TRBJ2-7; weak D call: TRBD2 (5 bases). Germline assignment: CDR1 MNHEY and CDR2 SVGAGI. There are 13 residues in the CDR3. With 4 bases removed from V and 1 base from J, the gap between germline ends came to 8 bases. The CDR3 DNA follows: TGTGCCAGCAGTTTAGTAGCGTCCTACGAGCAGTACTTC. Protein sequence: CASSLVASYEQYF.

This rearrangement joins TRBV27 to TRBJ1-2; 12 bases are shared with TRBD1. Germline V lookup: CDR1 MNHEY, CDR2 SMNVEV (reference sequence). Trimming removed 6 bases from V and 2 bases from J; junction bases left unmatched: 10. This CDR3 region has 17 residues. The CDR3, as DNA: TGTGCCAGCAGCCGCGGTGGGGACAGGGGGCGGAACTATGGCTACACCTTC. Residues: CASSRGGDRGRNYGYTF.

The CDR3 DNA reads TGTGCCAGCAGGCGAGGGAGTGGTTACGAGCAGTACTTC. Protein product: CASRRGSGYEQYF. The chain is built from TRBV12-3 or TRBV12-4 and TRBJ2-7; D is perhaps TRBD2 (5 bases). The CDR3 covers 13 residues. Between the trimmed V and J ends, which lost 6 bases and 4 bases, there was a span of 13 bases.

The V gene is TRBV6-5, the J gene TRBJ1-2, with D perhaps matching TRBD1 (5 bases). Looked up from germline, CDR1 is MNHEY and CDR2 is SVGAGI. V was clipped by 4 bases and J by 5 bases, with 14 bases between them. This CDR3 has 14 amino acids. The CDR3 DNA reads as TGTGCCAGCAGTTCGGGTACAAAGGGGTATGGCTACACCTTC. The encoded protein is CASSSGTKGYGYTF.

The genes are TRBV28 and TRBJ2-1; D may be TRBD2 (6 bases). Germline-derived CDR1 and CDR2 are MDHEN and SYDVKM. The CDR3 has 12 residues. Trimming took off 7 bases at V and 7 bases at J, with 11 bases between the two ends. The DNA of the CDR3 is TGTGCCAGCACCCTCGGGGGAAATGAGCAGTTCTTC. Amino acids: CASTLGGNEQFF.

This sequence joins TRBV5-4 and TRBJ1-6; 7 positions agree with TRBD1. Germline loops: CDR1 SGHNT, CDR2 YYREEE (reference sequence). V lost 1 base, J lost 0 bases, and 10 bases stayed unmatched. The CDR3 covers 19 residues. The CDR3 sequence is CASSLRGQSLSSYNSPLHF. The CDR3 nucleotides read TGTGCCAGCAGCTTGCGGGGACAGAGCCTGAGCTCCTATAATTCACCCCTCCACTTT.

The J gene is TRBJ2-7, the V gene TRBV28; tentatively, D is TRBD2 (11 bases). The germline V and J ends were trimmed by 7 bases and 0 bases, with 22 bases remaining between them. The CDR3 has 17 residues. Germline V lookup: CDR1 MDHEN, CDR2 SYDVKM. CDR3 nucleotides: TGTGCCAGCAAGCCGGGACAGGGGACTAGCGGCTCCTACGAGCAGTACTTC. As protein: CASKPGQGTSGSYEQYF.

The V and J genes are TRBV12-3 or TRBV12-4 and TRBJ1-2; D is possibly TRBD1 (6 bases). V shed 4 bases and J shed 4 bases, with 7 bases lying between them. This CDR3 spans 12 amino acids. The CDR3 nucleotides are TGTGCCAGCAGTTCGGACAGCTATGGCTACACCTTC. Its protein product is CASSSDSYGYTF.

This clone was observed a single time. The chain couples TRBV28 to TRBJ2-3; 9 nucleotides agree with TRBD2. Germline CDR1 and CDR2: MDHEN and SYDVKM. The CDR3 has 14 amino acids. After removal of 6 bases from V and 1 base from J, the junction contained 2 bases not matched to a gene. The DNA for the CDR3 is TGTGCCAGCAGCGTAGCGGGGGGCACAGATACGCAGTATTTT. Translated: CASSVAGGTDTQYF.

The genes are TRBV27 and TRBJ1-6, with 8 nucleotides matching TRBD1. The CDR3 extends over 12 amino acids. With 2 bases clipped from V and 14 bases from J, the junction kept 2 bases outside the gene matches. Germline CDR1 MNHEY, CDR2 SMNVEV (reference sequence). CDR3 in amino acids: CASSLQGATLHF. The DNA for the CDR3 is TGTGCCAGCAGTTTACAGGGGGCAACCCTCCACTTT.

The chain combines TRBV10-3 with TRBJ1-2; D is uncertain. The CDR3 runs 17 residues. The V end lost 4 bases, the J end lost 0 bases, and 18 bases lay between the germline ends. The germline V gene encodes CDR1 ENHRY and CDR2 SYGVKD. The CDR3 DNA is TGTGCCATCAGTGGGGCGTTGGCCGCCGAAACTAACTATGGCTACACCTTC. Its protein product is CAISGALAAETNYGYTF.

V and J are TRBV28 and TRBJ1-5, with D possibly TRBD1 on 6 matching bases. The CDR3 consists of 15 residues. In germline, CDR1 is MDHEN, CDR2 SYDVKM. Trimming removed 7 bases from V and 0 bases from J, with 13 bases in between. The CDR3 coding sequence is TGTGCCAGCACCGCTGGGGGCACTAGCAATCAGCCCCAGCATTTT. Its protein is CASTAGGTSNQPQHF.

The rearrangement uses TRBV5-1 and TRBJ1-1; D not certain. CDR1 is SGHRS and CDR2 is YFSETQ in the germline V gene. V dropped 4 bases and J dropped 3 bases, with 16 bases sitting between them. The CDR3 totals 15 residues. CDR3 nucleotide sequence: TGCGCCAGCAGCCCTTCAGAGCGCGGGTACACTGAAGCTTTCTTT. Translating it yields CASSPSERGYTEAFF.

The genes are TRBV28 and TRBJ2-5; 10 bases align to TRBD1. The CDR3 is 15 residues long. V trimming: 5 bases; J trimming: 5 bases; junction bases outside the gene matches: 8. CDR1 is MDHEN, CDR2 SYDVKM, per germline. As DNA, the CDR3 is TGTGCCAGCAGTCAACGGACAGGGGGGTTGGAGACCCAGTACTTC. This encodes CASSQRTGGLETQYF.

The chain has TRBV7-2 and TRBJ2-2, with a possible D match to TRBD1 (6 bases). Germline-derived CDR1 and CDR2 are SGHTA and FQGNSA. Trimming stripped 3 bases from V and 3 bases from J, with 8 bases between. The CDR3 loop spans 14 amino acids. CDR3 bases: TGTGCCAGCAGCTTGGACAGTTACACCGGGGAGCTGTTTTTT. It yields the protein CASSLDSYTGELFF.

This chain uses TRBV12-3 or TRBV12-4 with TRBJ2-1; TRBD2 might be the D (5 bases). This CDR3 has 13 amino acids. V lost 3 bases, J lost 8 bases, and 11 bases lay in between. Written as DNA, the CDR3 is TGTGCCAGCAGTTTGAGGGTTGGGGATGAGCAGTTCTTC. This gives the protein CASSLRVGDEQFF.

This sequence joins TRBV9 and TRBJ1-6; TRBD1 matches at 11 bases. CDR3 length: 16 residues. The junction had 6 bases not matched to a gene; V was cut back by 3 bases and J by 7 bases. Germline loops: CDR1 SGDLS, CDR2 YYNGEE. The CDR3 protein is CASSGIGTGGNSPLHF. As DNA, the CDR3 is TGTGCCAGCAGCGGCATAGGGACAGGGGGAAATTCACCCCTCCACTTT.

The chain links TRBV3-1 (or the pseudogene TRBV3-2) to TRBJ2-7, with 9 bases identical to TRBD2. From germline, CDR1 is LGHDT and CDR2 YNNKEL (reference sequence). V lost 0 bases, J lost 0 bases, and 3 bases stayed unmatched. The CDR3 is made up of 16 amino acids. Here the CDR3 DNA reads TGTGCCAGCAGCCAAGATGCTAGCGGGGACTCCTACGAGCAGTACTTC. It codes for CASSQDASGDSYEQYF.

This clone was detected a few times. Other DNA sequences from this sample encode an identical CDR3 as well. The J gene is TRBJ2-3, the V gene TRBV29-1, with 9 nucleotides matching TRBD2. The CDR3 length is 14 residues. V was clipped by 3 bases and J by 4 bases; unmatched bases: 5. Germline CDR1 SQVTM, CDR2 ANQGSEA. CDR3 DNA sequence: TGCAGCGTTGAGGGCGGGAGGGGGGCAGATACGCAGTATTTT. It encodes CSVEGGRGADTQYF.

CDR3 sequence: CASSPLTGSAEAFF. CDR3 DNA: TGTGCCAGCAGTCCTCTCACAGGGTCCGCTGAAGCTTTCTTT. The chain is built from TRBV6-5 and TRBJ1-1; possible D gene TRBD1, 6 bases. Trimming removed 5 bases from V and 6 bases from J, with 16 bases in between. The CDR3 sequence is 14 residues long. Germline loops: CDR1 MNHEY, CDR2 SVGAGI.

The V call is TRBV5-1, the J call TRBJ1-3; no firm D call. Deletions cut 0 bases from V and 2 bases from J, with 12 bases between. The germline CDR1 and CDR2 sequences are SGHRS and YFSETQ. CDR3 length equals 16 residues. The CDR3 loop is CASSLGAPGTGNTIYF. The CDR3 coding sequence is TGCGCCAGCAGCTTGGGGGCCCCGGGAACTGGAAACACCATATATTTT.